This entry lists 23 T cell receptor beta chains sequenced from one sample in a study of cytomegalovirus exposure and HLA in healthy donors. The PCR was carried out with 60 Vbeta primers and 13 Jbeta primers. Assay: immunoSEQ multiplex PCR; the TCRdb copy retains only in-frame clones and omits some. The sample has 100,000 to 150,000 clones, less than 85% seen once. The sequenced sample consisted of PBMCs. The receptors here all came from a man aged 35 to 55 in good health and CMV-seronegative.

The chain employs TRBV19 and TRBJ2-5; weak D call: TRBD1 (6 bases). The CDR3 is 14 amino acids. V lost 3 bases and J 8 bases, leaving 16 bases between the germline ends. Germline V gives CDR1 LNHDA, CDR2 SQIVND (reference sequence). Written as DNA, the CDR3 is TGTGCCAGTAGTATGTGGGACACCCCAGAAACCCAGTACTTC. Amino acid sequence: CASSMWDTPETQYF.

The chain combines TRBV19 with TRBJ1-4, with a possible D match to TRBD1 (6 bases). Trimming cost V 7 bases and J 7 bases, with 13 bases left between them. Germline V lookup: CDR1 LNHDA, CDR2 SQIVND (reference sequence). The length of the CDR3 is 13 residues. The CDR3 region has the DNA TGTGCCAGTAATCCAGGGGATTTTGAAAAACTGTTTTTT. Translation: CASNPGDFEKLFF.

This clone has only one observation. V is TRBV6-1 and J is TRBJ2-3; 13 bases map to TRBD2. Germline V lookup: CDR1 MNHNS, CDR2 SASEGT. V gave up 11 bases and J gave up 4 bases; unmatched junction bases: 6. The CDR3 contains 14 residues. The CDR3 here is CAGRLAGGSDTQYF. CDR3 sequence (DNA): TGTGCCGGTAGACTAGCGGGGGGCTCAGATACGCAGTATTTT.

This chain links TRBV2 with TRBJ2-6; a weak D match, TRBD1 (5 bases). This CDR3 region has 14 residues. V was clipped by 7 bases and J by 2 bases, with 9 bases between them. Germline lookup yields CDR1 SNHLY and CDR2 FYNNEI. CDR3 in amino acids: CASIQGAGANVLTF. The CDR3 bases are TGTGCCAGCATTCAGGGTGCTGGGGCCAACGTCCTGACTTTC.

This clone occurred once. CDR3 amino acids: CARTPDRSQETQYF. DNA for the CDR3: TGTGCCAGAACACCCGACAGATCCCAAGAGACCCAGTACTTC. The V call is TRBV2, the J call TRBJ2-5, with D possibly matching TRBD1 (5 bases). The CDR3 length is 14 residues. V lost 9 bases and J lost 1, with 15 bases in between. The germline V gene encodes CDR1 SNHLY and CDR2 FYNNEI.

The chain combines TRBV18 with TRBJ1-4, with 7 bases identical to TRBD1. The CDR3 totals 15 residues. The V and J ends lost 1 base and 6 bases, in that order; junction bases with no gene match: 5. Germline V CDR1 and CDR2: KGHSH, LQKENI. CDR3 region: CASSPRGGTDEKLFF. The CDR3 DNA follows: TGTGCCAGCTCACCACGAGGGGGCACTGATGAAAAACTGTTTTTT. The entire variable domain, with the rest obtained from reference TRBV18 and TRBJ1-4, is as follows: NAGVMQNPRHLVRRRGQEARLRCSPMKGHSHVYWYRQLPEEGLKFMVYLQKENIIDESGMPKERFSAEFPKEGPSILRIQQVVRGDSAAYFCASSPRGGTDEKLFFGSGTQLSVL.

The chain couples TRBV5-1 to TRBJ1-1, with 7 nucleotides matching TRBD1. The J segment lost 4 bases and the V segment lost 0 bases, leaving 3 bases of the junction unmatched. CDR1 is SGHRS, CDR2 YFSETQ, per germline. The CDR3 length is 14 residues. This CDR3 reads CASSLDRGGTEAFF. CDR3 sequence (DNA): TGCGCCAGCAGCTTGGACAGGGGTGGCACTGAAGCTTTCTTT.

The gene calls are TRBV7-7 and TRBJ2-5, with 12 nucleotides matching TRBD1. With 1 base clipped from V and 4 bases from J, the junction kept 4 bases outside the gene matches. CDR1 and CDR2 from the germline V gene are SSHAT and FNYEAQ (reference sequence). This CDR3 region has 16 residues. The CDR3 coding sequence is TGTGCCAGCAGCTTAGGGGGGACAGGGGGCCGAGAGACCCAGTACTTC. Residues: CASSLGGTGGRETQYF.

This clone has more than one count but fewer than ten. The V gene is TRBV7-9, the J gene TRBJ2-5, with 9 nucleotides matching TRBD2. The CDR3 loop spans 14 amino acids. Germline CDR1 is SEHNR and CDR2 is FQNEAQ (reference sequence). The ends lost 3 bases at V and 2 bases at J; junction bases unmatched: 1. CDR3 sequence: CASSFSGGQETQYF. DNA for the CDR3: TGTGCCAGCAGCTTTAGCGGGGGTCAAGAGACCCAGTACTTC.

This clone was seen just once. CDR3: CASSLAAQGYEQYF. The CDR3 DNA reads as TGCGCCAGCAGCTTGGCCGCGCAGGGCTACGAGCAGTACTTC. This chain links TRBV5-1 with TRBJ2-7, with D maybe TRBD1 (5 bases). From germline, CDR1 is SGHRS and CDR2 YFSETQ. The CDR3 covers 14 residues. Trimming removed 0 bases at V and 3 bases at J, with 10 bases between. Variable domain in full (rest from reference TRBV5-1 and TRBJ2-7): KAGVTQTPRYLIKTRGQQVTLSCSPISGHRSVSWYQQTPGQGLQFLFEYFSETQRNKGNFPGRFSGRQFSNSRSEMNVSTLELGDSALYLCASSLAAQGYEQYFGPGTRLTVT.

The CDR3 loop is CATSRGGKRGTGNTIYF. DNA for the CDR3: TGTGCCACCAGCAGAGGGGGCAAACGGGGGACTGGAAACACCATATATTTT. The chain carries TRBV15 and TRBJ1-3; a weak D match, TRBD1 (5 bases). This CDR3 spans 17 amino acids. Germline CDR1 is LNHNV and CDR2 is YYDKDF (reference sequence). Trimming took 1 base from V and 2 from J, leaving 15 bases between them.

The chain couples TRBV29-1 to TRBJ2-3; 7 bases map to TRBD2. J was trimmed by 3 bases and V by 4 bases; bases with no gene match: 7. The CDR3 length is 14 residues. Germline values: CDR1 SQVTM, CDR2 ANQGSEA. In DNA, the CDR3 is TGCAGCGTTGCCCGGCAACTAGCGACAGATACGCAGTATTTT. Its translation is CSVARQLATDTQYF.

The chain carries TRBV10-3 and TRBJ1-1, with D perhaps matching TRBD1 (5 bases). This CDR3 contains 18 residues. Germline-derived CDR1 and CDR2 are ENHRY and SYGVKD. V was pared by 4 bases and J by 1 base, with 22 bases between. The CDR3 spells CAISAPPGRVYGNTEAFF. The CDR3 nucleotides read TGTGCCATCAGTGCGCCACCAGGCAGGGTCTACGGGAACACTGAAGCTTTCTTT.

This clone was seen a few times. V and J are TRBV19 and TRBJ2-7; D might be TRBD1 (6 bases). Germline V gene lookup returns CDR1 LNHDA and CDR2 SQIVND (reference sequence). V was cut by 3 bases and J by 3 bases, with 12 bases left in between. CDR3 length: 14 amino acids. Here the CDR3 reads CASSIGGQSYEQYF. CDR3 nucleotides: TGTGCCAGTAGTATTGGGGGACAAAGCTACGAGCAGTACTTC.

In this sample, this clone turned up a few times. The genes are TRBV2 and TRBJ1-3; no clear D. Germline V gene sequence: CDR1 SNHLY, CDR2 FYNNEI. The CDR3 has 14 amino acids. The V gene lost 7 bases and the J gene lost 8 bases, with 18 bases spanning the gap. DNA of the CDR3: TGTGCCAGCAAATCAAACGGGGTCGGTCACACCATATATTTT. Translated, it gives CASKSNGVGHTIYF.

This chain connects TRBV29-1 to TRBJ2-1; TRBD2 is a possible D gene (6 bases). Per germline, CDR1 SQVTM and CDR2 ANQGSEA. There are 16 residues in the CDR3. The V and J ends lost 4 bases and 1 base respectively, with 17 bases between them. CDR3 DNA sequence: TGCAGCGTTGTGCCCTTTGGACTATTGTCCTACAATGAGCAGTTCTTC. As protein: CSVVPFGLLSYNEQFF.

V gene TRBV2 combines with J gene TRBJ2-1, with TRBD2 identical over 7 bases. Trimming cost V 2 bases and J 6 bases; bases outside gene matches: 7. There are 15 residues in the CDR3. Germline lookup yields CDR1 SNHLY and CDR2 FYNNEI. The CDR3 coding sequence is TGTGCCAGCAGTGAATGGAGGGCTAGCGGCAATGAGCAGTTCTTC. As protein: CASSEWRASGNEQFF.

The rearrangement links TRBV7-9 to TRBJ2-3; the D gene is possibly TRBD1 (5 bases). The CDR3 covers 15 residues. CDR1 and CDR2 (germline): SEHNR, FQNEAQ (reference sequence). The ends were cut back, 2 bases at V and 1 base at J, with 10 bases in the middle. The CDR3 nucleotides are TGTGCCAGCAGCTTAACCGACAGTCGCACAGATACGCAGTATTTT. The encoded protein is CASSLTDSRTDTQYF.

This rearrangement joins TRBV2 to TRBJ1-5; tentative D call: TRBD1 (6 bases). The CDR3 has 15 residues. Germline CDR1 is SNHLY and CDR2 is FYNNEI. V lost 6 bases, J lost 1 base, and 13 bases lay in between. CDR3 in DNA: TGTGCCAGCAGGGTTGCAGGGGCGAGCAATCAGCCCCAGCATTTT. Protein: CASRVAGASNQPQHF. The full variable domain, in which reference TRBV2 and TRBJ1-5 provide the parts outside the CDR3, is EPEVTQTPSHQVTQMGQEVILRCVPISNHLYFYWYRQILGQKVEFLVSFYNNEISEKSEIFDDQFSVERPDGSNFTLKIRSTKLEDSAMYFCASRVAGASNQPQHFGDGTRLSIL.

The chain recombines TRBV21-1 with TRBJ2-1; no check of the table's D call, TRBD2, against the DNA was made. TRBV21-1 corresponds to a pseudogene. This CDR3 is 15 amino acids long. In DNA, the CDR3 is TGTGCCAGCAGCGTAACTAGCGGGGGCAACAATGAGCAGTTCTTC. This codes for CASSVTSGGNNEQFF.

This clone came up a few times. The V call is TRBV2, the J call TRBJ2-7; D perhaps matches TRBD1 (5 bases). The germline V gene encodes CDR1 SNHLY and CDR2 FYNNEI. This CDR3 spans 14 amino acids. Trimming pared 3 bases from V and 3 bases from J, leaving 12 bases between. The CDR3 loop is CASSEGQGIYEQYF. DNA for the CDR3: TGTGCCAGCAGTGAGGGTCAGGGTATCTACGAGCAGTACTTC.

The CDR3 coding sequence is TGTGCCAGCCGTCAGGGGGCCGGGGCCAACGTCCTGACTTTC. Its translation is CASRQGAGANVLTF. The V call is TRBV7-9, the J call TRBJ2-6, with 8 bases lining up with TRBD1. This CDR3 has 14 residues. Germline CDR1 is SEHNR and CDR2 is FQNEAQ (reference sequence). V gave up 8 bases and J gave up 4 bases; unmatched junction bases: 4.

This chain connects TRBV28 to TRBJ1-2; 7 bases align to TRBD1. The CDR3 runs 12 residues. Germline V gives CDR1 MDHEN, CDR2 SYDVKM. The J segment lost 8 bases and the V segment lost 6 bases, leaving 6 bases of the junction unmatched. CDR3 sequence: CASRDRVGGYTF. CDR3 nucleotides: TGTGCCAGCAGAGACAGGGTCGGCGGCTACACCTTC.